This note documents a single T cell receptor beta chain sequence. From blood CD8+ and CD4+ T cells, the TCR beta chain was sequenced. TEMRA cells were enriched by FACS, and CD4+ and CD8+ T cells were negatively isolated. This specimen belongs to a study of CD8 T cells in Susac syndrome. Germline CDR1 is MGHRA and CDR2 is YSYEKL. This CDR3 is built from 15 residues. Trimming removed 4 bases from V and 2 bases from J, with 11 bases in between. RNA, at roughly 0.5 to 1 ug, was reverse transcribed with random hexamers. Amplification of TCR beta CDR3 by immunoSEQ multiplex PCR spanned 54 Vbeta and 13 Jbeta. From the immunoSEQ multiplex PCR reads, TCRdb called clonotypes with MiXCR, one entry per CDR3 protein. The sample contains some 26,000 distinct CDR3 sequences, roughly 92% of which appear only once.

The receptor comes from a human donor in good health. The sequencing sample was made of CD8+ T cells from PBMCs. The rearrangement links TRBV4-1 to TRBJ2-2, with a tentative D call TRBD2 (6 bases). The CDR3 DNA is TGCGCCAGCAGCCTCCGGGGGACCAACACCGGGGAGCTGTTTTTT. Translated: CASSLRGTNTGELFF.